This T cell receptor beta chain was recorded in a study of blood T cells in healthy people across ages. Combining a sample-barcoded 5' primer with a J-beta primer mix, a second PCR ran for roughly 6 to 11 cycles. MiXCR, run by TCRdb on the 5' RACE reads, gives a single entry per CDR3 protein. The repertoire consists of approximately 780,000 distinct CDR3 sequences, with about a quarter occurring once and the leading ten covering roughly 3.1%. The V end lost 6 bases, the J end lost 5 bases, and 19 bases lay between the germline ends. Per the germline V gene, CDR1 is MNHNY and CDR2 is SVGAGI (reference sequence). The length of the CDR3 is 15 residues. These data also formed part of another study, on T cells of mothers and their children.

The chain couples TRBV6-6 to TRBJ2-5, with D possibly being TRBD1 (8 bases). The receptor was isolated from a boy between 10 and 17 years old in good health. Source material: blood. CDR3 sequence: CASRDFGQGGETQYF. The CDR3 bases are TGTGCCAGCAGAGACTTTGGACAGGGAGGGGAGACCCAGTACTTC.